These 17 T cell receptor beta chains originate from one sample sequenced in a study of blood T cell repertoires in COVID-19. Assay used: immunoSEQ multiplex PCR; TCRdb lists only in-frame clones, some missing. The data hold roughly 150,000 clones, with approximately 82% observed a single time. The sequenced sample was peripheral blood. These receptors were obtained from a woman in her forties or fifties in a cohort sampled during active or convalescent COVID-19.

The chain combines TRBV28 with TRBJ1-2; 11 nucleotides match TRBD1. The V gene's germline CDR1 is MDHEN and CDR2 SYDVKM. This CDR3 is 17 amino acids long. J lost 3 bases, V lost 2 bases, and 8 bases had no gene match. This CDR3 is CASSLVGGTGGDYGYTF. CDR3 bases: TGTGCCAGCAGTTTAGTAGGAGGGACAGGGGGTGACTATGGCTACACCTTC.

The chain joins TRBV6-5 to TRBJ1-5; D possibly corresponds to TRBD1 (5 bases). The CDR3 is made up of 13 amino acids. From germline, CDR1 is MNHEY and CDR2 SVGAGI. V lost 8 bases and J 7 bases, leaving 15 bases between the germline ends. CDR3 nucleotide sequence: TGTGCCAGCTTCGCCCGGGAGGGGCAGCCCCAGCATTTT. The encoded protein is CASFAREGQPQHF.

The rearrangement joins TRBV12-5 to TRBJ1-1; the match to TRBD1 covers 9 bases. Unmatched junction bases numbered 7, after V lost 5 bases and J lost 0 bases. The length of the CDR3 is 16 residues. Germline CDR1 is LGHNT and CDR2 is FRNRAP. CDR3 sequence reads: CASGKRTGEMNTEAFF. The DNA of the CDR3 is TGTGCTAGTGGTAAGAGGACAGGGGAGATGAACACTGAAGCTTTCTTT.

V gene TRBV4-2 combines with J gene TRBJ1-2; 11 bases are shared with TRBD1. The V gene's germline CDR1 is LGHNA and CDR2 YNFKEQ. The CDR3 loop spans 16 amino acids. After removal of 4 bases from V and 4 bases from J, the junction contained 8 bases not matched to a gene. The CDR3 here is CASSLGTGGTVYGYTF. CDR3 nucleotides: TGTGCCAGCAGCCTAGGGACAGGGGGAACGGTCTATGGCTACACCTTC.

The CDR3 loop is CASSQVSAVNEQFF. The CDR3 nucleotides are TGTGCCAGCAGCCAAGTTTCAGCGGTCAATGAGCAGTTCTTC. The gene calls are TRBV14 and TRBJ2-1; possibly TRBD2 for D (5 bases). The V gene's germline CDR1 is SGHDN and CDR2 FVKESK. With 1 base removed from V and 6 bases from J, the gap between germline ends came to 10 bases. The CDR3 is 14 residues long.

The chain links TRBV19 to TRBJ1-1; the match to TRBD1 covers 8 bases. From germline, CDR1 is LNHDA and CDR2 SQIVND (reference sequence). V lost 5 bases, J lost 8 bases, and 7 bases stayed unmatched. The CDR3 contains 13 residues. CDR3 bases: TGTGCCAGTAGTGTCGCAGGGGGCAGGGAAGCTTTCTTT. This translates into CASSVAGGREAFF.

The chain recombines TRBV19 with TRBJ2-7, with D possibly being TRBD1 (6 bases). Germline assignment: CDR1 LNHDA and CDR2 SQIVND (reference sequence). V was clipped by 4 bases and J by 2 bases, with 15 bases between them. This CDR3 has 15 amino acids. The CDR3 here is CASSRFTGTAYEQYF. CDR3 sequence (DNA): TGTGCCAGTAGTAGATTTACAGGGACGGCCTACGAGCAGTACTTC.

The chain links TRBV7-9 to TRBJ1-4, with D tentatively TRBD1 (6 bases). Trimming stripped 4 bases from V and 4 bases from J, with 13 bases between. This CDR3 spans 15 amino acids. Germline values: CDR1 SEHNR, CDR2 FQNEAQ (reference sequence). The CDR3 nucleotides read TGTGCCAGCAGCTCCAGGGGCGGAAGTAATGAAAAACTGTTTTTT. Amino acid sequence: CASSSRGGSNEKLFF.

The chain employs TRBV6-5 and TRBJ2-7; 11 bases are a match to TRBD1. This CDR3 comprises 15 residues. Losses at the gene ends were 6 bases for V and 7 bases for J; bases not matched to a gene: 11. Per germline, CDR1 MNHEY and CDR2 SVGAGI. The CDR3 DNA is TGTGCCAGCAGCGCCCCGGGACAGGGGGTGAGGGAGCAGTACTTC. It translates to CASSAPGQGVREQYF.

The chain employs TRBV27 and TRBJ1-5; D unresolved. Between the trimmed V and J ends, which lost 5 bases and 4 bases, there was a span of 9 bases. The CDR3 covers 13 residues. CDR1 is MNHEY and CDR2 is SMNVEV in the germline V gene (reference sequence). CDR3 protein: CASSVDTNQPQHF. The CDR3 nucleotides read TGTGCCAGCAGTGTTGACACGAATCAGCCCCAGCATTTT.

This chain joins TRBV4-3 and TRBJ2-7; a weak D match, TRBD1 (7 bases). The V gene's germline CDR1 is LGHNA and CDR2 YSLEER. The CDR3 sequence is 18 residues long. Trimming removed 1 base at V and 4 bases at J, with 23 bases between. CDR3 region: CASSQASNRGTVSYEQYF. The CDR3 DNA follows: TGCGCCAGCAGCCAAGCGTCAAACCGCGGGACAGTTTCTTACGAGCAGTACTTC.

In its sample, this clone was seen a few times. V and J are TRBV5-1 and TRBJ1-5; D is perhaps TRBD1 (6 bases). This CDR3 spans 15 amino acids. The V end was cut by 2 bases, the J end by 4 bases, with 13 bases between. CDR1 and CDR2 from the germline V gene are SGHRS and YFSETQ. The CDR3 coding sequence is TGCGCCAGCAGCTTAGGGACACCAAATAATCAGCCCCAGCATTTT. This sequence encodes CASSLGTPNNQPQHF.

This sequence joins TRBV10-3 and TRBJ2-5; 10 nucleotides align to TRBD1. Trimming cost V 6 bases and J 1 base; bases outside gene matches: 8. Germline V gene sequence: CDR1 ENHRY, CDR2 SYGVKD. This CDR3 has 16 residues. The DNA for the CDR3 is TGTGCCATCAGAGACCGGGACAGGGGAGCCCAAGAGACCCAGTACTTC. This translates into CAIRDRDRGAQETQYF.

This chain links TRBV4-3 with TRBJ2-7; 11 positions match TRBD2. Germline lookup yields CDR1 LGHNA and CDR2 YSLEER. The V segment lost 1 base and the J segment 0 bases; nucleotides outside the gene matches: 14. The CDR3 covers 20 residues. In nucleotides, the CDR3 is TGCGCCAGCAGCCAAGGCCGAAAGAGACTAGCGGGGACCTTCTCCTACGAGCAGTACTTC. This gives the protein CASSQGRKRLAGTFSYEQYF.

The V call is TRBV7-2, the J call TRBJ2-7; 13 nucleotides agree with TRBD2. CDR1 is SGHTA, CDR2 FQGNSA, per germline. This CDR3 is built from 16 residues. V was clipped by 1 base and J by 2 bases; unmatched bases: 2. The CDR3 region has the DNA TGTGCCAGCAGCTTAGGAGGGACTAGCGGGGCCTACGAGCAGTACTTC. Translating it yields CASSLGGTSGAYEQYF.

The genes are TRBV10-2 and TRBJ2-4; tentatively, D is TRBD2 (6 bases). The CDR3 runs to 13 residues. From germline, CDR1 is WSHSY and CDR2 SAAADI. The V end lost 10 bases, the J end lost 0 bases, and 10 bases lay between the germline ends. This chain's CDR3 is CAIEGLAKNIQYF. CDR3 sequence (DNA): TGCGCCATCGAGGGACTAGCCAAAAACATTCAGTACTTC.

V and J are TRBV3-1 (or the pseudogene TRBV3-2) and TRBJ2-2; 9 positions agree with TRBD2. V lost 4 bases, J lost 9 bases, and 12 bases stayed unmatched. Per germline, CDR1 LGHDT and CDR2 YNNKEL (reference sequence). The CDR3 sequence is 16 residues long. The CDR3: CASSRKAGGAWWELFF. Written as DNA, the CDR3 is TGTGCCAGCAGCCGCAAGGCGGGGGGGGCCTGGTGGGAGCTGTTTTTT.